This record covers a single TCR beta chain. Its antigen is still unknown. One base away there is no much larger clone; base qualities are not given. These data come from a study of spatial heterogeneity in lung cancer (dated by TCRdb to between 2018 and 2020). At the level of the whole study: Beta-chain transcripts were consistently detected in greater numbers than alpha-chain transcripts, which likely reflected higher beta-chain transcript abundance. In the raw uncorrected reads, each unique combination of TCR and UMI appeared more than ten times on average. TCR repertoire features were related to nonsynonymous mutation counts determined by whole-exome sequencing of tumor tissue. TCR alpha and beta repertoires were quantitatively compared across multiple tumor regions, matched nontumor lung and blood in non-small cell lung cancer. At surgery, hundreds of tumor regions, fewer than 85 matched nontumor lung samples and more than 55 PBMC samples were TCR-sequenced for both alpha and beta chains.

Broader findings and caveats from the paper: Ubiquitous expanded tumor TCRs were detected in blood more often at tumor resection than at routine follow-up. Additional single-cell paired TCR alpha and beta sequencing was considered necessary to confirm, at a functional level, the hypothesis that regional TCRs recognize regional mutations.

Receptor amplification or capture employed 5' RACE. For sequencing, a NextSeq 500 was employed. To allow correction of PCR and sequencing errors, the TCR library protocol tagged every TCR cDNA molecule with a unique molecular identifier. The published analysis was carried out like this. TCR identification, UMI-based error correction and CDR3 extraction were all carried out with Decombinator tools. TCRs above a frequency of 2 per 1,000, corresponding to the top 1% of the tumor frequency distribution, were defined as expanded. Renyi diversity was calculated using the R vegan package after each repertoire was subsampled 100 times to 5,000 TCRs. CDR3 similarity networks were built from amino acid triplet string-kernel similarity, with CDR3s being connected when pairwise similarity was above 0.82. TCRdb took the public reads, trimmed them with fastp at Q25, ran MiXCR for clone calling and kept in-frame beta chains. Entries that share a CDR3 protein sequence are merged under the most common genes and DNA. TCRdb's processing, not the study's, gives the V and J calls here. Within this sample are nearly 80,000 distinct CDR3 sequences, with roughly 8% of them counted one time only. The top ten clonotypes cover 6.8% of the sample.

The sample's time point label, in plain terms: sample taken at primary tumor resection. Donors were approximately 72 patients with early-stage, untreated non-small cell lung cancer from the lung TRACERx cohort. Without any cell sorting, TCR sequencing was performed on whole RNA extracted either from tumor and nontumor lung tissue or from cryopreserved PBMC samples. Patients were selected for TCR sequencing only if sufficient RNA was available from at least two tumor regions. This material consisted of PBMCs, taken at surgery. The receptor's source is a male donor with early-stage non-small cell lung cancer.

In nucleotides, the sequence is TGTGCCAGCAGTTACGACAGGACCCTATACAATGAGCAGTTCTTC. It translates as CASSYDRTLYNEQFF. The chain employs TRBV6-5 and TRBJ2-1; the D gene is perhaps TRBD1, on 6 matching bases. Sequences MNHEY (CDR1) and SVGAGI (CDR2) are obtained from the germline V gene. V sheds 2 bases and J sheds 4 bases, leaving 12 bases between their ends. CDR3 length: 15 amino acids, cysteine to phenylalanine. Only the CDR3 DNA stays, 45 bases, in frame from base 1.